This record covers a single T cell receptor (beta chain). Its target is unknown. This entry is derived from a study of CXCR3-negative and CXCR3-positive naive CD8 T cells. Study-wide findings and caveats: Similar TRBV-TRBJ usage was seen in naive cells (both CXCR3-negative and CXCR3-positive), but memory cells differed. Comparably high diversity marked both naive subsets, whereas memory CD8+ cells had much lower diversity.

Sorting was done in triplicate for each CD8+ T cell subset (about 300,000 cells each). Germline lookup yields CDR1 SQVTM and CDR2 ANQGSEA. CDR3 length: 12 amino acids. Each TRB cDNA library was prepared by 5' RACE (with UMI labels). From its re-call of the 5' RACE reads, TCRdb lists each CDR3 protein once, without DNA. The sample holds around 81,000 distinct CDR3 sequences. This TCR was recovered from a human donor in good health. Some clones in this sample may be carry-over from other donors' samples. J is TRBJ2-4 and V is TRBV29-1; TCRdb indicates TRBD1, and absent DNA this call remains unverified. Sequencing was performed on naive CXCR3- CD8+ T cells from blood. Subset denoted: CD45RO-CCR7+CD27+CD95- naive CD8+ T cells lacking CXCR3 (TNR3-). The CDR3 here is CSTRTGRDIQYF.